A single sample gave rise to the 21 T cell receptor beta chains below, sequenced in a study of blood T cell repertoires in COVID-19. Here immunoSEQ multiplex PCR was the method, and the copy in TCRdb shows in-frame clones only, minus some. Of under 150,000 clones in the sample, roughly 84% were seen once. The sample was PBMCs or T cells enriched from blood (not recorded which). Every receptor here comes from a woman aged 45-65 years who had been exposed to COVID-19.

The rearrangement uses TRBV19 and TRBJ2-7; 7 bases agree with TRBD1. The germline V gene has CDR1 LNHDA and CDR2 SQIVND (reference sequence). V lost 3 bases and J lost 6; bases outside the gene matches: 11. This CDR3 is 15 amino acids long. The CDR3 DNA is TGTGCCAGTAGTATGGGCACGGGACAGTTGGGCGAGCAGTACTTC. This codes for CASSMGTGQLGEQYF. The full variable domain, its missing parts supplied by reference TRBV19 and TRBJ2-7, is DGGITQSPKYLFRKEGQNVTLSCEQNLNHDAMYWYRQDPGQGLRLIYYSQIVNDFQKGDIAEGYSVSREKKESFPLTVTSAQKNPTAFYLCASSMGTGQLGEQYFGPGTRLTVT.

This clone was observed a few times. The V gene is TRBV19, the J gene TRBJ1-1; D is unclear. The CDR3 runs 14 residues. The germline V and J ends were trimmed by 1 base and 1 base, with 7 bases remaining between them. Per germline, CDR1 LNHDA and CDR2 SQIVND (reference sequence). The CDR3 nucleotides are TGTGCCAGTAGTATAGGGGCAGCGAACACTGAAGCTTTCTTT. It yields the protein CASSIGAANTEAFF. The full variable domain, rest sourced from reference TRBV19 and TRBJ1-1, is DGGITQSPKYLFRKEGQNVTLSCEQNLNHDAMYWYRQDPGQGLRLIYYSQIVNDFQKGDIAEGYSVSREKKESFPLTVTSAQKNPTAFYLCASSIGAANTEAFFGQGTRLTVV.

CDR3 sequence (DNA): TGTGCCAGCAGTTTATCGGCTAGCGGGAGTGTGTACGAGCAGTACTTC. Amino acids: CASSLSASGSVYEQYF. This chain connects TRBV27 to TRBJ2-7; 10 positions agree with TRBD2. CDR1 is MNHEY and CDR2 is SMNVEV in the germline V gene (reference sequence). The CDR3 length is 16 residues. V gave up 0 bases and J gave up 4 bases; unmatched junction bases: 6.

This chain joins TRBV19 and TRBJ1-5; possibly TRBD1 for D (6 bases). Deletions cut 1 base from V and 5 bases from J, with 12 bases between. Germline V gene lookup returns CDR1 LNHDA and CDR2 SQIVND (reference sequence). The CDR3 extends over 15 amino acids. The CDR3 DNA reads TGTGCCAGTAGTATAGGCCGGACAGTCGATCAGCCCCAGCATTTT. Its protein is CASSIGRTVDQPQHF.

The sample holds a few counts of this clone. The V call is TRBV6-2 or TRBV6-3, the J call TRBJ2-1; TRBD2 matches 11 bases. CDR3 size: 17 residues. The germline CDR1 and CDR2 sequences are MNHEY and SVGEGT. V lost 5 bases to trimming and J lost 7 bases; unmatched junction nucleotides: 13. This CDR3 is CASSPETLAGGGNEQFF. The CDR3 DNA sequence: TGTGCCAGCAGTCCAGAAACGCTAGCGGGAGGAGGGAATGAGCAGTTCTTC.

The sample holds one count of this clone. J is TRBJ2-7 and V is TRBV2; no clear D. The CDR3 has 14 residues. Germline CDR1 is SNHLY and CDR2 is FYNNEI. Trimming cost V 8 bases and J 0 bases, with 14 bases left between them. The CDR3 protein is CASQVESSSYEQYF. CDR3 nucleotide sequence: TGTGCCAGCCAGGTCGAGAGTAGCTCCTACGAGCAGTACTTC.

This chain links TRBV9 with TRBJ2-5, with 9 bases aligning to TRBD2. J was trimmed by 5 bases and V by 3 bases; bases with no gene match: 8. Germline V gene data show CDR1 as SGDLS and CDR2 as YYNGEE. The CDR3 consists of 15 residues. The CDR3 here is CASSAKAGGRETQYF. The CDR3 nucleotides read TGTGCCAGCAGCGCTAAAGCGGGGGGTCGGGAGACCCAGTACTTC.

J is TRBJ2-1 and V is TRBV5-4; 8 bases match TRBD2. Germline loops: CDR1 SGHNT, CDR2 YYREEE (reference sequence). With 10 bases clipped from V and 6 bases from J, the junction kept 3 bases outside the gene matches. CDR3 size: 11 residues. This CDR3 reads CAGLAGNEQFF. The DNA for the CDR3 is TGTGCCGGCCTAGCGGGCAATGAGCAGTTCTTC.

V is TRBV7-2 and J is TRBJ1-1; perhaps TRBD1 as D (6 bases). The CDR3 extends over 14 amino acids. V dropped 1 base and J dropped 6 bases, with 12 bases sitting between them. Per germline, CDR1 SGHTA and CDR2 FQGNSA. CDR3 DNA: TGTGCCAGCAGCTTAGGCTGGGGGCAGGCTGAAGCTTTCTTT. This gives the protein CASSLGWGQAEAFF.

The rearrangement joins TRBV5-1 to TRBJ1-1; TRBD1 matches 7 bases. Germline V gene lookup returns CDR1 SGHRS and CDR2 YFSETQ. V lost 4 bases to trimming and J lost 13 bases; unmatched junction nucleotides: 13. The CDR3 runs 13 residues. CDR3 DNA: TGCGCCAGCAGCCTAGACTCCGGGACAGCCGTTTTCTTT. It specifies CASSLDSGTAVFF.

The chain carries TRBV9 and TRBJ2-3; TRBD2 matches at 11 bases. The J segment lost 0 bases and the V segment lost 3 bases, leaving 3 bases of the junction unmatched. Germline values: CDR1 SGDLS, CDR2 YYNGEE. The CDR3 length is 16 residues. This CDR3 is CASSALAGGSTDTQYF. In DNA, the CDR3 is TGTGCCAGCAGCGCTCTAGCGGGGGGAAGCACAGATACGCAGTATTTT.

This rearrangement joins TRBV13 to TRBJ2-1; D gene uncertain. Germline V gene data show CDR1 as PRHDT and CDR2 as FYEKMQ (reference sequence). V lost 5 bases and J lost 4, with 12 bases in between. The CDR3 loop spans 14 amino acids. CDR3 nucleotides: TGTGCCAGCAGCCAACGCACAGCATACAATGAGCAGTTCTTC. Translating gives CASSQRTAYNEQFF.

The chain joins TRBV6-2 or TRBV6-3 to TRBJ2-3; tentative D call: TRBD2 (7 bases). Trimming removed 2 bases at V and 2 bases at J, with 11 bases between. This CDR3 has 15 amino acids. The germline V gene encodes CDR1 MNHEY and CDR2 SVGEGT. CDR3 sequence: CASSYGGAPTDTQYF. CDR3 sequence (DNA): TGTGCCAGCAGTTACGGGGGGGCCCCCACAGATACGCAGTATTTT.

This clone occurred a few times. V gene TRBV7-3 combines with J gene TRBJ1-6; D is unresolved. Germline CDR1 reads SGHTA; CDR2 reads FQGTGA. Trimming took 5 bases from V and 8 from J, leaving 10 bases between them. This CDR3 is built from 13 residues. The CDR3 DNA is TGTGCCAGCAGCGCCGGGATACATTCACCCCTCCACTTT. Its protein is CASSAGIHSPLHF.

This clone has just a few counts. J is TRBJ2-5 and V is TRBV7-2; TRBD1 matches 9 bases. The length of the CDR3 is 16 residues. V lost 0 bases and J lost 6; bases outside the gene matches: 8. Germline V gives CDR1 SGHTA, CDR2 FQGNSA. The CDR3 DNA reads as TGTGCCAGCAGCTTAGCTATTGACAGGGGGAAAAAGACCCAGTACTTC. Amino acid sequence: CASSLAIDRGKKTQYF.

This clone was counted only a few times. The rearrangement links TRBV20-1 to TRBJ1-5, with unresolved D. The CDR3 consists of 10 residues. CDR1 and CDR2 from the germline V gene are DFQATT and SNEGSKA (reference sequence). The V end was cut by 4 bases, the J end by 4 bases, with 2 bases between. The DNA for the CDR3 is TGCAGTGCTACGAATCAGCCCCAGCATTTT. It encodes CSATNQPQHF.

By sample share, this clone is medium-sized. The rearrangement uses TRBV15 and TRBJ2-6; tentative D call: TRBD1 (6 bases). The V gene's germline CDR1 is LNHNV and CDR2 YYDKDF (reference sequence). The CDR3 sequence is 15 residues long. V lost 4 bases and J 0 bases, leaving 7 bases between the germline ends. CDR3 in DNA: TGTGCCACCAGCAAGGACAGCTCTGGGGCCAACGTCCTGACTTTC. Residues: CATSKDSSGANVLTF.

The chain links TRBV28 to TRBJ2-3, with 7 bases that match TRBD2. V trimming: 6 bases; J trimming: 9 bases; junction bases outside the gene matches: 12. The CDR3 spans 14 residues. The germline gives CDR1 MDHEN, CDR2 SYDVKM. CDR3 DNA: TGTGCCAGCAGCTATACTAGCGTCCCGCGCACGCAGTATTTT. It codes for CASSYTSVPRTQYF.

The J gene is TRBJ2-1, the V gene TRBV7-3, with TRBD2 matching over 10 bases. Germline loops: CDR1 SGHTA, CDR2 FQGTGA. V was clipped by 5 bases and J by 5 bases; unmatched bases: 9. This CDR3 region has 16 residues. CDR3 nucleotide sequence: TGTGCCAGCAGCCCTCCCCGGACTAGCGGCAACAATGAGCAGTTCTTC. Translated, it gives CASSPPRTSGNNEQFF.

The gene calls are TRBV6-4 and TRBJ2-7; TRBD2 is a possible D gene (7 bases). The CDR3 loop spans 15 amino acids. V shed 4 bases and J shed 3 bases, with 16 bases lying between them. The germline V gene has CDR1 MRHNA and CDR2 SNTAGT. The CDR3 here is CASSVWSGDNYEQYF. The CDR3 DNA reads as TGTGCCAGCAGTGTGTGGAGCGGGGACAACTACGAGCAGTACTTC.

This clone has a count of ten or more. The V and J genes are TRBV21-1 and TRBJ1-4. TRBV21-1 is reported as a pseudogene. CDR3 size: 13 residues. The CDR3 nucleotides are TGTGCCAGCAGCTTTTGGGTGAGGGAAAAACTGTTTTTT. Amino acid sequence: CASSFWVREKLFF.